This entry lists 10 T cell receptor beta chains sequenced from one sample in a study of OX40 agonist ivuxolimab in advanced cancers. Only in-frame clones appear in the TCRdb table, and some are missing; sequencing was by immunoSEQ multiplex PCR. The sample shows 60,000 to 95,000 clones, 80% to 90% of them seen only once. Sequencing used CD4+ or CD8+ T cells sorted from blood, obtained in a trial of the OX40 agonist ivuxolimab. Every receptor here comes from an adult with an advanced solid tumor such as melanoma, head and neck, liver or kidney cancer.

The chain has TRBV6-5 and TRBJ2-1; TRBD2 matches 12 bases. The CDR3 runs 14 residues. Per germline, CDR1 MNHEY and CDR2 SVGAGI. Trimming at V came to 10 bases and at J to 7 bases, leaving 8 bases not matched to a gene. CDR3 nucleotides: TGTGCCATAACAAGGACTAGCGGGACTAATGAGCAGTTCTTC. Protein: CAITRTSGTNEQFF.

The chain couples TRBV5-4 to TRBJ1-1; TRBD1 is a possible D gene (6 bases). The CDR3 runs to 16 residues. The germline CDR1 and CDR2 sequences are SGHNT and YYREEE (reference sequence). Between the trimmed V and J ends, which lost 4 bases and 0 bases, there was a span of 16 bases. For the CDR3, the DNA is TGTGCCAGCAGCCCTGGTGGAGGGGGTTTGAACACTGAAGCTTTCTTT. Translated: CASSPGGGGLNTEAFF. Together with reference TRBV5-4 and TRBJ1-1, the CDR3 gives the full variable domain: ETGVTQSPTHLIKTRGQQVTLRCSSQSGHNTVSWYQQALGQGPQFIFQYYREEENGRGNFPPRFSGLQFPNYSSELNVNALELDDSALYLCASSPGGGGLNTEAFFGQGTRLTVV.

The chain's CDR3 is CASRSPQGFSGNTIYF. CDR3 DNA: TGTGCAAGTCGCTCGCCACAGGGCTTCTCTGGAAACACCATATATTTT. The chain is built from TRBV12-2 and TRBJ1-3; the table's D call, TRBD1, has no DNA check behind it. TRBV12-2 is deemed a pseudogene. The length of the CDR3 is 16 residues.

The chain links TRBV11-2 to TRBJ2-4, with unresolved D. With 4 bases removed from V and 0 bases from J, the gap between germline ends came to 10 bases. Looked up from germline, CDR1 is SGHAT and CDR2 is FQNNGV. This CDR3 is 15 amino acids long. The CDR3 DNA follows: TGTGCCAGCAGCTCGACAAGGATAGCCAAAAACATTCAGTACTTC. Amino acid sequence: CASSSTRIAKNIQYF. Combining the CDR3 with reference TRBV11-2 and TRBJ2-4 gives the whole variable domain EAGVAQSPRYKIIEKRQSVAFWCNPISGHATLYWYQQILGQGPKLLIQFQNNGVVDDSQLPKDRFSAERLKGVDSTLKIQPAKLEDSAVYLCASSSTRIAKNIQYFGAGTRLSVL.

The V call is TRBV5-1, the J call TRBJ2-2; D not resolved. CDR3 length equals 15 residues. Germline CDR1 reads SGHRS; CDR2 reads YFSETQ. The V end lost 3 bases, the J end lost 7 bases, and 16 bases lay between the germline ends. CDR3 amino acids: CASSSDVEQYGELFF. CDR3 nucleotide sequence: TGCGCCAGCAGCTCGGACGTAGAACAGTACGGGGAGCTGTTTTTT.

V and J are TRBV18 and TRBJ1-1, with a tentative D call TRBD1 (5 bases). The CDR3 sequence is 15 residues long. The V gene's germline CDR1 is KGHSH and CDR2 LQKENI. V lost 3 bases, J lost 5 bases, and 16 bases lay in between. The CDR3 DNA is TGTGCCAGCTCACCGCAGGGAGTAGGGGCGACTGAAGCTTTCTTT. This translates into CASSPQGVGATEAFF.

This clone was seen just once. The rearrangement joins TRBV27 to TRBJ2-7; 8 positions match TRBD1. The CDR3 is 15 amino acids. Looked up from germline, CDR1 is MNHEY and CDR2 is SMNVEV (reference sequence). The V segment lost 6 bases and the J segment 2 bases; nucleotides outside the gene matches: 9. CDR3 region: CASRYTGGIAYEQYF. The CDR3 DNA is TGTGCCAGCAGATATACAGGGGGGATTGCCTACGAGCAGTACTTC.

J is TRBJ1-2 and V is TRBV15, with TRBD1 as a possible D gene (6 bases). The CDR3 extends over 18 amino acids. Germline V gives CDR1 LNHNV, CDR2 YYDKDF (reference sequence). Deletions cut 5 bases from V and 4 bases from J, with 26 bases between. This CDR3 reads CATSGGHRVILAAYGYTF. The DNA for the CDR3 is TGTGCCACCAGCGGGGGACACCGTGTTATTCTGGCGGCCTATGGCTACACCTTC.

The chain employs TRBV18 and TRBJ2-3; possibly TRBD2 for D (5 bases). Germline V CDR1 and CDR2: KGHSH, LQKENI. The CDR3 contains 15 residues. V dropped 5 bases and J dropped 0 bases, with 12 bases sitting between them. CDR3 DNA: TGTGCCAGCTCAACCCGCCAGCGGAGCACAGATACGCAGTATTTT. It specifies CASSTRQRSTDTQYF.

The rearrangement uses TRBV25-1 and TRBJ2-6; 9 bases fit TRBD1. Losses at the gene ends were 3 bases for V and 0 bases for J; bases not matched to a gene: 6. Looked up from germline, CDR1 is MGHDK and CDR2 is SYGVNS. This CDR3 is built from 18 residues. The CDR3 DNA is TGTGCCAGCAGTGAGCCGGGGACAGGGATCTCTGGGGCCAACGTCCTGACTTTC. It encodes CASSEPGTGISGANVLTF.